Listed here are 20 T cell receptor beta chains from one sample, sequenced in a study of blood T cell repertoires in COVID-19. Profiling relied on immunoSEQ multiplex PCR, and the TCRdb table lists in-frame clones only, not all of them. The sample includes more than 200,000 clones, roughly 80% of them seen just once. Specimen: peripheral blood. All receptors come from a man aged 55 to 69 with acute or convalescent COVID-19.

The chain employs TRBV18 and TRBJ2-5; maybe TRBD2 (6 bases). CDR1 and CDR2 (germline): KGHSH, LQKENI. The CDR3 sequence is 14 residues long. Trimming cost V 2 bases and J 3 bases, with 10 bases left between them. For the CDR3, the DNA is TGTGCCAGCTCACCAATAGCTAGCGAAGAGACCCAGTACTTC. It codes for CASSPIASEETQYF.

This clone appeared a single time. The rearrangement uses TRBV5-4 and TRBJ2-5; TRBD2 agrees at 11 bases. With V trimmed by 4 bases and J by 5 bases, 4 bases remained unmatched. The CDR3 contains 14 residues. Germline loops: CDR1 SGHNT, CDR2 YYREEE (reference sequence). Here the CDR3 reads CASSPGLAEETQYF. The CDR3 DNA follows: TGTGCCAGCAGCCCGGGACTAGCGGAGGAGACCCAGTACTTC.

This chain links TRBV6-5 with TRBJ2-7; 8 bases match TRBD1. The germline V gene encodes CDR1 MNHEY and CDR2 SVGAGI. The V gene end was trimmed by 7 bases and the J gene end by 2 bases; junction bases not matched to a gene: 7. The CDR3 has 14 residues. The CDR3: CASNPWTGPYEQYF. The DNA for the CDR3 is TGTGCCAGCAATCCTTGGACAGGGCCCTACGAGCAGTACTTC.

The chain uses TRBV5-1 and TRBJ2-2; 7 bases align to TRBD1. The V gene's germline CDR1 is SGHRS and CDR2 YFSETQ. The CDR3 runs 16 residues. V was pared by 4 bases and J by 2 bases, with 8 bases of the junction left unmatched. The chain's CDR3 is CASSHPGQSNTGELFF. Here the CDR3 DNA reads TGCGCCAGCAGCCACCCGGGACAGAGCAACACCGGGGAGCTGTTTTTT.

The gene calls are TRBV7-9 and TRBJ2-7; 8 bases map to TRBD1. J gave up 0 bases and V 5 bases, and 15 bases lay outside the gene matches. The V gene's germline CDR1 is SEHNR and CDR2 FQNEAQ (reference sequence). The CDR3 totals 18 residues. The CDR3 sequence: CASSDYSWGRGHSYEQYF. CDR3 DNA: TGTGCCAGCAGCGATTATTCGTGGGGCAGGGGGCACTCCTACGAGCAGTACTTC.

V and J are TRBV4-1 and TRBJ2-1; TRBD2 matches 7 bases. Germline values: CDR1 MGHRA, CDR2 YSYEKL. V shed 0 bases, J shed 10 bases, and the junction held 12 bases outside the gene matches. This CDR3 spans 16 amino acids. The CDR3 coding sequence is TGCGCCAGCAGCCAAGATACCAGCGGGAATCCCCTGGAGCAGTTCTTC. Translating gives CASSQDTSGNPLEQFF.

The chain couples TRBV10-1 to TRBJ2-3; 8 bases line up with TRBD1. The CDR3 has 14 residues. Trimming removed 5 bases from V and 5 bases from J; junction bases left unmatched: 6. Germline V gives CDR1 WNHNN, CDR2 SYGVQD (reference sequence). In nucleotides, the CDR3 is TGCGCCAGCAGTCGGACAGGGAGTCGAGATACGCAGTATTTT. Translation: CASSRTGSRDTQYF.

The V call is TRBV28, the J call TRBJ2-7; 9 bases agree with TRBD1. Germline V gene sequence: CDR1 MDHEN, CDR2 SYDVKM. V was pared by 6 bases and J by 1 base, with 10 bases of the junction left unmatched. The CDR3 has 16 amino acids. The DNA for the CDR3 is TGTGCCAGCAGCCGACTCACAGGGGGCGCTTCCTACGAGCAGTACTTC. Protein: CASSRLTGGASYEQYF.

The rearrangement uses TRBV29-1 and TRBJ2-7, with a possible D match to TRBD2 (6 bases). The CDR3 contains 14 residues. The germline V and J ends were trimmed by 2 bases and 2 bases, with 13 bases remaining between them. The germline V gene encodes CDR1 SQVTM and CDR2 ANQGSEA. The CDR3 region is CSVEIAESPYEQYF. CDR3 DNA: TGCAGCGTTGAAATAGCGGAGTCACCCTACGAGCAGTACTTC.

V gene TRBV5-1 combines with J gene TRBJ1-6; TRBD1 is a possible D gene (5 bases). Germline CDR1 and CDR2: SGHRS and YFSETQ. Trimming left V 1 base short and J 10 bases short, with 18 bases between. The CDR3 extends over 16 amino acids. The DNA of the CDR3 is TGCGCCAGCAGCTTGTCAGGGCCTCGCCATGGATCACCCCTCCACTTT. Its translation is CASSLSGPRHGSPLHF. The variable domain in full, completed from reference TRBV5-1 and TRBJ1-6, reads KAGVTQTPRYLIKTRGQQVTLSCSPISGHRSVSWYQQTPGQGLQFLFEYFSETQRNKGNFPGRFSGRQFSNSRSEMNVSTLELGDSALYLCASSLSGPRHGSPLHFGNGTRLTVT.

The chain uses TRBV7-9 and TRBJ1-2; TRBD1 matches at 7 bases. The CDR3 spans 13 residues. V gave up 2 bases and J gave up 8 bases; unmatched junction bases: 5. In germline, CDR1 is SEHNR, CDR2 FQNEAQ (reference sequence). This CDR3 reads CASSLSQGVGYTF. The CDR3 nucleotides read TGTGCCAGCAGCTTAAGTCAGGGGGTCGGCTACACCTTC.

This clone was detected a few times. The chain has TRBV18 and TRBJ1-3; D might be TRBD1 (5 bases). The V and J ends lost 6 bases and 1 base respectively, with 13 bases between them. Germline values: CDR1 KGHSH, CDR2 LQKENI. The CDR3 is made up of 15 amino acids. The CDR3 is CASSPWTPSGNTIYF. DNA of the CDR3: TGTGCCAGCTCTCCATGGACACCTTCTGGAAACACCATATATTTT.

The chain carries TRBV6-5 and TRBJ1-2; 7 nucleotides match TRBD1. J was trimmed by 2 bases and V by 8 bases; bases with no gene match: 5. This CDR3 region has 13 residues. CDR1 is MNHEY and CDR2 is SVGAGI in the germline V gene. In nucleotides, the CDR3 is TGTGCCAGCGGAGGGGGCGGGAACTATGGCTACACCTTC. Its translation: CASGGGGNYGYTF.

The chain recombines TRBV19 with TRBJ2-2, with 7 bases matching TRBD1. CDR3 size: 13 residues. V dropped 5 bases and J dropped 6; count of bases not matched to a gene: 3. The germline CDR1 and CDR2 sequences are LNHDA and SQIVND (reference sequence). The CDR3 sequence: CASSSQGAGELFF. As DNA, the CDR3 is TGTGCCAGTAGTTCCCAGGGGGCCGGGGAGCTGTTTTTT.

This chain joins TRBV5-1 and TRBJ2-2; tentative D call: TRBD1 (6 bases). V lost 0 bases to trimming and J lost 8 bases, with 14 bases between them. Germline V lookup: CDR1 SGHRS, CDR2 YFSETQ. The CDR3 is made up of 15 amino acids. Here the CDR3 DNA reads TGCGCCAGCAGCTTGGTTGGGGGCGCAGCGGGGGAGCTGTTTTTT. Its protein is CASSLVGGAAGELFF.

This clone has only a few counts. The CDR3 region is CASSQDLRQEVNTEAFF. The CDR3 bases are TGTGCCAGCAGCCAAGATCTCAGACAGGAGGTGAACACTGAAGCTTTCTTT. V and J are TRBV4-2 and TRBJ1-1; possible D gene TRBD1, 6 bases. From germline, CDR1 is LGHNA and CDR2 YNFKEQ. Trimming took 0 bases from V and 0 from J, leaving 14 bases between them. CDR3 length: 17 residues.

This sequence joins TRBV10-3 and TRBJ1-2, with unresolved D. This CDR3 contains 13 residues. The ends were cut back, 6 bases at V and 0 bases at J, with 8 bases in the middle. CDR1 is ENHRY, CDR2 SYGVKD, per germline. The CDR3 coding sequence is TGTGCCATCAGAACCAGATCTAACTATGGCTACACCTTC. Translating it yields CAIRTRSNYGYTF.

Only a few counts were recorded for this clone. The chain joins TRBV4-3 to TRBJ2-2, with a tentative D call TRBD1 (5 bases). The ends were cut back, 0 bases at V and 6 bases at J, with 17 bases in the middle. This CDR3 has 17 amino acids. Germline CDR1 LGHNA, CDR2 YSLEER. This chain's CDR3 is CASSQDPGEGVSGELFF. CDR3 DNA: TGCGCCAGCAGCCAAGATCCCGGTGAAGGGGTGTCCGGGGAGCTGTTTTTT.

The chain has TRBV7-2 and TRBJ2-2; TRBD2 matches 7 bases. Looked up from germline, CDR1 is SGHTA and CDR2 is FQGNSA. Losses at the gene ends were 1 base for V and 4 bases for J; bases not matched to a gene: 6. The CDR3 runs to 16 residues. The CDR3 sequence is CASSLGGRAGTGELFF. The CDR3 bases are TGTGCCAGCAGCTTAGGTGGGAGGGCCGGCACCGGGGAGCTGTTTTTT.

The chain has TRBV5-6 and TRBJ1-5; weak D call: TRBD1 (5 bases). Germline V gene data show CDR1 as SGHDT and CDR2 as YYEEEE. Trimming took off 4 bases at V and 0 bases at J, with 8 bases between the two ends. This CDR3 region has 14 residues. The CDR3 nucleotides are TGTGCCAGCAGCAGGGGATATAGCAATCAGCCCCAGCATTTT. It is translated as CASSRGYSNQPQHF.